This record covers a single T cell receptor beta chain. Its specificity is unknown. These data come from a study of PD-1 blockade in classical Hodgkin lymphoma. Whole-study findings and limits: Lower baseline TCR diversity marked trial partial responders and progressors.

Brentuximab vedotin exposure varied among the patients, all of whom had relapsed after autologous stem cell transplantation. V was clipped by 4 bases and J by 0 bases; unmatched bases: 3. The CDR3 totals 15 residues. Germline assignment: CDR1 SGHRS and CDR2 YFSETQ. Sequencing used immunoSEQ multiplex PCR; TCRdb keeps in-frame clones, though not all of them. The data show about 66,000 clones, with 71% seen just once and over 7.5% held by the top ten. This TCR came from a human donor with classical Hodgkin lymphoma. This sequence joins TRBV5-1 and TRBJ2-1; 8 bases are a match to TRBD2. The material was peripheral blood mononuclear cells (PBMCs), obtained before the second cycle of nivolumab. CDR3 sequence (DNA): TGCGCCAGCAGCGTAAGCGGGAGCTCCTACAATGAGCAGTTCTTC. Residues: CASSVSGSSYNEQFF.